What follows are 11 T cell receptor beta chains derived from one specimen sequenced in a study of T-cell memory formation after mild COVID-19. Each CDR3 protein gets one entry after TCRdb re-called the 5' RACE reads with MiXCR. The table lists 150,000 to 200,000 distinct CDR3 sequences, 30% to 35% of them singletons. The sequencing sample was made of PBMCs or a T cell subset sorted from them (not recorded which). The origin of the receptors is an adult woman who had mild COVID-19 (a few samples of this study predate the infection). Cell type and time point are not known.

The V and J genes are TRBV5-1 and TRBJ1-1, with TRBD1 matching 9 bases. V was clipped by 4 bases and J by 5 bases; unmatched bases: 6. CDR3 length: 14 residues. Per the germline V gene, CDR1 is SGHRS and CDR2 is YFSETQ. CDR3 nucleotides: TGCGCCAGCAGCCCCGGGACAGGGAGGACTGAAGCTTTCTTT. It yields the protein CASSPGTGRTEAFF.

This clonotype was observed a handful of times. The rearrangement links TRBV6-5 to TRBJ1-4; D gene ambiguous. Trimming shortened V by 4 bases and J by 6 bases, and 9 bases separated the two germline ends. Germline V lookup: CDR1 MNHEY, CDR2 SVGAGI. The CDR3 covers 13 residues. The CDR3 DNA follows: TGTGCCAGCAGTTTGGGGAGGGATGAAAAACTGTTTTTT. Its translation: CASSLGRDEKLFF.

This clonotype has ten or more counts. This chain links TRBV3-1 with TRBJ2-2; D is undetermined. This CDR3 is 13 amino acids long. The V gene's germline CDR1 is LGHDT and CDR2 YNNKEL (reference sequence). Trimming cost V 1 base and J 3 bases, with 3 bases left between them. CDR3 protein: CASSQGYTGELFF. In DNA, the CDR3 is TGTGCCAGCAGCCAAGGGTACACCGGGGAGCTGTTTTTT.

The rearrangement links TRBV9 to TRBJ2-1; 12 bases agree with TRBD2. The length of the CDR3 is 15 residues. Germline CDR1 SGDLS, CDR2 YYNGEE. V lost 3 bases and J lost 3; bases outside the gene matches: 1. CDR3 sequence: CASSGLAGVYNEQFF. The DNA for the CDR3 is TGTGCCAGCAGCGGACTAGCGGGAGTCTACAATGAGCAGTTCTTC.

The V and J genes are TRBV7-6 and TRBJ1-2; 11 bases align to TRBD1. The V segment lost 4 bases and the J segment 8 bases; nucleotides outside the gene matches: 6. The germline V gene encodes CDR1 SGHVS and CDR2 FNYEAQ. The CDR3 length is 14 residues. The CDR3 loop reads CASSYGQGAGGYTF. CDR3 sequence (DNA): TGTGCCAGCAGCTACGGACAGGGGGCGGGGGGCTACACCTTC.

This sequence joins TRBV29-1 and TRBJ2-7, with 8 nucleotides matching TRBD2. V trimming: 0 bases; J trimming: 3 bases; junction bases outside the gene matches: 7. Looked up from germline, CDR1 is SQVTM and CDR2 is ANQGSEA. The CDR3 totals 15 residues. CDR3 DNA sequence: TGCAGCGTTGAAGATCGGGAGGGCGTCCTCTACGAGCAGTACTTC. It encodes CSVEDREGVLYEQYF.

The rearrangement uses TRBV20-1 and TRBJ1-1; D ambiguous. The CDR3 runs 14 residues. CDR1 and CDR2 (germline): DFQATT, SNEGSKA (reference sequence). V was clipped by 8 bases and J by 0 bases, with 16 bases between them. DNA of the CDR3: TGCAGTCCCCTAAGTGGGGTAATGAACACTGAAGCTTTCTTT. The encoded protein is CSPLSGVMNTEAFF.

This clonotype appeared once. This chain joins TRBV11-2 and TRBJ1-2; D is possibly TRBD1 (5 bases). V lost 0 bases and J lost 8, with 16 bases in between. Germline V CDR1 and CDR2: SGHAT, FQNNGV. CDR3 length: 15 amino acids. CDR3 DNA sequence: TGTGCCAGCAGCTTAGATTGGGGCCTTATGTGGGGCTACACCTTC. Translation gives CASSLDWGLMWGYTF.

This clonotype came up a few times. This chain uses TRBV7-2 with TRBJ2-1; TRBD2 is a possible D gene (6 bases). CDR1 is SGHTA and CDR2 is FQGNSA in the germline V gene. V was cut by 5 bases and J by 5 bases, with 10 bases left in between. This CDR3 is 13 amino acids long. CDR3: CASSRRLDNEQFF. The CDR3 DNA reads as TGTGCCAGCAGCAGGAGACTAGACAATGAGCAGTTCTTC.

DNA of the CDR3: TGTGCCAGCAGTCCAGATGACTTCACGGGCACTGAAGCTTTCTTT. It is translated as CASSPDDFTGTEAFF. V gene TRBV6-5 combines with J gene TRBJ1-1; D gene ambiguous. Germline V CDR1 and CDR2: MNHEY, SVGAGI. V shed 5 bases and J shed 4 bases, with 17 bases lying between them. The CDR3 has 15 amino acids.

In this sample, this clonotype turned up a few times. The CDR3 loop is CASSSSGGQGEQYF. The CDR3 region has the DNA TGCGCCAGCAGCTCCTCCGGGGGGCAAGGCGAGCAGTACTTC. The chain combines TRBV5-1 with TRBJ2-7, with TRBD2 as a possible D gene (7 bases). The CDR3 contains 14 residues. CDR1 is SGHRS, CDR2 YFSETQ, per germline. V lost 3 bases and J 6 bases, leaving 16 bases between the germline ends.